The T cell receptor (beta chain) under discussion was sequenced for a study of regulatory T cells in long-lasting Graves disease. Relying on iRepertoire HTBI primers and Arm-PCR of CDR3 regions, the team built TCR beta libraries. TCRdb re-analysed the multiplex PCR reads in MiXCR, keeping a single row per CDR3 protein. The data contain approximately 400,000 distinct CDR3 sequences, just under 15% of them seen just once; the ten biggest clones take up 16%. Time point of the sample: newly diagnosed GD, antithyroid drugs for less than 3 months. Preparation of the TCR library used RNA extracted from PBMCs. The same data also went into a second study, on T cells in Graves' hyperthyroidism and ophthalmopathy.

The TCR comes from a woman between 25 and 40 years old with Graves disease. Sequences were derived from peripheral blood mononuclear cells (PBMCs), sampled at new diagnosis, from a patient treated with antithyroid drugs.

CDR3 bases: TGTGCCAGCAGTGTCAGGATCGACACCGGGGAGCTGTTTTTT. It codes for CASSVRIDTGELFF. The chain is built from TRBV12-3 or TRBV12-4 and TRBJ2-2; the D is unclear. The V end lost 5 bases, the J end lost 3 bases, and 10 bases lay between the germline ends. CDR3 length equals 14 residues.